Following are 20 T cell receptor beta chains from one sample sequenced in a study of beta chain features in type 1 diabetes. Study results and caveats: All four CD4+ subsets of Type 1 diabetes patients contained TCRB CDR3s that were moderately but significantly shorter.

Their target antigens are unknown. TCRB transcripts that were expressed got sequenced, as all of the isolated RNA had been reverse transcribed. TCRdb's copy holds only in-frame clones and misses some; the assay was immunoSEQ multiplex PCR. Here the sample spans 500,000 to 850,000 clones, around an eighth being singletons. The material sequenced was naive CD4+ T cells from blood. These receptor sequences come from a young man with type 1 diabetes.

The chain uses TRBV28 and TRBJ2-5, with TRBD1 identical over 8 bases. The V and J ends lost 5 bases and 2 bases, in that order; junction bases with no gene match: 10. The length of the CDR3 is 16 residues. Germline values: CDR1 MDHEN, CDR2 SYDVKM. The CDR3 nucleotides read TGTGCCAGCAGTCCCTGGACAGGGTTTCCGCAAGAGACCCAGTACTTC. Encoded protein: CASSPWTGFPQETQYF. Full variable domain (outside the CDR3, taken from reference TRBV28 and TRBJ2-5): DVKVTQSSRYLVKRTGEKVFLECVQDMDHENMFWYRQDPGLGLRLIYFSYDVKMKEKGDIPEGYSVSREKKERFSLILESASTNQTSMYLCASSPWTGFPQETQYFGPGTRLLVL.

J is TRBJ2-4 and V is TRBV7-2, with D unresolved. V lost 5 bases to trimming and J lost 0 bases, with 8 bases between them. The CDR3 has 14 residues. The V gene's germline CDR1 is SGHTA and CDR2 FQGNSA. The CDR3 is CASSRLLAKNIQYF. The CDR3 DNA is TGTGCCAGCAGCCGACTTTTAGCCAAAAACATTCAGTACTTC.

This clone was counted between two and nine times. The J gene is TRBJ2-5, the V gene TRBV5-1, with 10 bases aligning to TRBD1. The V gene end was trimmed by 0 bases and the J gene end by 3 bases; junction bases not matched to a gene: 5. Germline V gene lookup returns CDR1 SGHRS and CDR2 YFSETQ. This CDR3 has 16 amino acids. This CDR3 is CASSLASGTGEETQYF. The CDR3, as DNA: TGCGCCAGCAGCTTGGCATCCGGGACAGGGGAAGAGACCCAGTACTTC.

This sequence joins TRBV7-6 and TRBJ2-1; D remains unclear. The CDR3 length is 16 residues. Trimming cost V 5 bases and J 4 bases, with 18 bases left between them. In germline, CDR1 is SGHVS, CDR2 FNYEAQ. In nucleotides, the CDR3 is TGTGCCAGCAGCCACTTGAGAGATGACCCATACAATGAGCAGTTCTTC. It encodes CASSHLRDDPYNEQFF. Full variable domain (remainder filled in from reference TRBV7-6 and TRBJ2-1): GAGVSQSPRYKVTKRGQDVALRCDPISGHVSLYWYRQALGQGPEFLTYFNYEAQQDKSGLPNDRFSAERPEGSISTLTIQRTEQRDSAMYRCASSHLRDDPYNEQFFGPGTRLTVL.

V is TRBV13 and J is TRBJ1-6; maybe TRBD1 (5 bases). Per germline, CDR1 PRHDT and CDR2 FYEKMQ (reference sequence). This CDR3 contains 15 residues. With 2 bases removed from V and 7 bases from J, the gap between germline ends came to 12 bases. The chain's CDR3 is CASSLTGQENSPLHF. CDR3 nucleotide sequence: TGTGCCAGCAGCTTAACGGGGCAGGAGAATTCACCCCTCCACTTT.

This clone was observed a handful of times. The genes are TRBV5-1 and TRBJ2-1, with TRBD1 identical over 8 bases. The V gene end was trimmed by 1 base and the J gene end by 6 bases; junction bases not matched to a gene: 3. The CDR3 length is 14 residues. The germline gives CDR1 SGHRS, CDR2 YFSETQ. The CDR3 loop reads CASSLPGGINEQFF. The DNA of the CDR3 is TGCGCCAGCAGCTTGCCAGGGGGCATCAATGAGCAGTTCTTC.

Written as DNA, the CDR3 is TGTGCCAGCAGCTTAGAGGGCTTGAACACTGAAGCTTTCTTT. Translation gives CASSLEGLNTEAFF. V usage is TRBV5-4 and J usage is TRBJ1-1; no definite D call. CDR3 length: 14 amino acids. V lost 2 bases and J 0 bases, leaving 8 bases between the germline ends. Germline CDR1 and CDR2: SGHNT and YYREEE (reference sequence).

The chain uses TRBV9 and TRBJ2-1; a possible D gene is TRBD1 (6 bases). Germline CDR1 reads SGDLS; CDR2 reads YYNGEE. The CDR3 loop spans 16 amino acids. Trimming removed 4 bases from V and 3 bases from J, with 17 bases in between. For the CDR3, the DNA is TGTGCCAGCAGCATACGAGGGGGACCGGACTACAATGAGCAGTTCTTC. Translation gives CASSIRGGPDYNEQFF. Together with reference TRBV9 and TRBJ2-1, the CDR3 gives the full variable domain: DSGVTQTPKHLITATGQRVTLRCSPRSGDLSVYWYQQSLDQGLQFLIQYYNGEERAKGNILERFSAQQFPDLHSELNLSSLELGDSALYFCASSIRGGPDYNEQFFGPGTRLTVL.

In DNA, the CDR3 is TGTGCCAGCAGACCCACGGGACAGGGTGATGGCTACACCTTC. Protein sequence: CASRPTGQGDGYTF. The rearrangement links TRBV27 to TRBJ1-2, with TRBD1 identical over 9 bases. Trimming cost V 6 bases and J 6 bases; bases outside gene matches: 8. CDR1 and CDR2 (germline): MNHEY, SMNVEV (reference sequence). The CDR3 runs 14 residues.

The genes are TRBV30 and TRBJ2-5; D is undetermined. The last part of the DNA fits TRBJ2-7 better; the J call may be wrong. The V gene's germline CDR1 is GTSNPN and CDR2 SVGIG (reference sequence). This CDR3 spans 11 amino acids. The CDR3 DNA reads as TGTGCCTGGAGTGTCAGGATCGAGCAGTACTTC. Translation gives CAWSVRIEQYF.

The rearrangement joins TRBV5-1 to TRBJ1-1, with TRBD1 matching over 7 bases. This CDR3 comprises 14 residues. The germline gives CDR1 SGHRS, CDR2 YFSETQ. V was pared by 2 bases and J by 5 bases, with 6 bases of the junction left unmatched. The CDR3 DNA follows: TGCGCCAGCAGCTTTCGACAGGGACAAACTGAAGCTTTCTTT. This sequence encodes CASSFRQGQTEAFF. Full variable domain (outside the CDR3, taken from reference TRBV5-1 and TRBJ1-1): KAGVTQTPRYLIKTRGQQVTLSCSPISGHRSVSWYQQTPGQGLQFLFEYFSETQRNKGNFPGRFSGRQFSNSRSEMNVSTLELGDSALYLCASSFRQGQTEAFFGQGTRLTVV.

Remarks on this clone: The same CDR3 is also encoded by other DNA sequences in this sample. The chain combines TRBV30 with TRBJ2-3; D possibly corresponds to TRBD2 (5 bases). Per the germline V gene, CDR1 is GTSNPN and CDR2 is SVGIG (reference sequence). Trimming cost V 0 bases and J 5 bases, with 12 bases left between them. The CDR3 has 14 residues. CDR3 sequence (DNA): TGTGCCTGGAGTGTAGATACTAGTCGAGATACGCAGTATTTT. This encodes CAWSVDTSRDTQYF.

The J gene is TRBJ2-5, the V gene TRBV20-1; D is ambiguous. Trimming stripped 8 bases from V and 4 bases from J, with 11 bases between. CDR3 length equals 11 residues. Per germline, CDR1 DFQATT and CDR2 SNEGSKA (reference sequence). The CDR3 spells CSFVGRETQYF. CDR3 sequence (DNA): TGCAGTTTCGTGGGCCGAGAGACCCAGTACTTC.

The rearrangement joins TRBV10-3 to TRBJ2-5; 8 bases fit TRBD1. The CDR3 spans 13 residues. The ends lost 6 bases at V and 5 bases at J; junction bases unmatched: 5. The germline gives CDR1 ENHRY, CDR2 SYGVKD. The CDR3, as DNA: TGTGCCATCAGACCCGACAGGGGTGAGACCCAGTACTTC. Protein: CAIRPDRGETQYF.

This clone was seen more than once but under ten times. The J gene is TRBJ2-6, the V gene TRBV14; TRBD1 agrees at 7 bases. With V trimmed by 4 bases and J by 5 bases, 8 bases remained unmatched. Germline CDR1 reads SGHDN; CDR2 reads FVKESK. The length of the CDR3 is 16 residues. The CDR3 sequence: CASSRGQAPRANVLTF. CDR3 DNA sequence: TGTGCCAGCAGCCGCGGACAGGCGCCCAGGGCCAACGTCCTGACTTTC. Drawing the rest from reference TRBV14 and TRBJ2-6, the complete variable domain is EAGVTQFPSHSVIEKGQTVTLRCDPISGHDNLYWYRRVMGKEIKFLLHFVKESKQDESGMPNNRFLAERTGGTYSTLKVQPAELEDSGVYFCASSRGQAPRANVLTFGAGSRLTVL.

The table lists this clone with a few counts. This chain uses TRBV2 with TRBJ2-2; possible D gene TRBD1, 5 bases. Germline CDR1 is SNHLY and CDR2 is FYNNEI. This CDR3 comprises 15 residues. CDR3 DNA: TGTGCTCTCCAGCACGCATTAGGGGCCACCGGGGAGCTGTTTTTT. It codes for CALQHALGATGELFF.

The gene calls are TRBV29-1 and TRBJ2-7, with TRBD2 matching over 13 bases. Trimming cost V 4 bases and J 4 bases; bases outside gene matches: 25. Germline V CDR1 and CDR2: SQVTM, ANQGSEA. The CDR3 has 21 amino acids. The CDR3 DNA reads TGCAGCGTTGGACTTCCATGGACTAGCGGGGGATACGGAAAGGGTACTTACGAGCAGTACTTC. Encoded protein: CSVGLPWTSGGYGKGTYEQYF.

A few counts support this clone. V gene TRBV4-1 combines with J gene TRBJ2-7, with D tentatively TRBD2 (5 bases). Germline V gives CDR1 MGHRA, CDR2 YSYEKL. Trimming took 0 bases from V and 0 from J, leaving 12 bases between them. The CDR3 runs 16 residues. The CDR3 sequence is CASSQDSRGHSYEQYF. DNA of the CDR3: TGCGCCAGCAGCCAAGATAGTCGCGGGCACTCCTACGAGCAGTACTTC.

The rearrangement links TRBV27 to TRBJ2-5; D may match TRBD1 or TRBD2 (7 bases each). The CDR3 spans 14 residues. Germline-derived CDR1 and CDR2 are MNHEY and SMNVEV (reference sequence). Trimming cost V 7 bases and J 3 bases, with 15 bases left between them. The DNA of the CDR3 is TGTGCCAGCATATCGCCAGGGGGGGAAGAGACCCAGTACTTC. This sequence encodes CASISPGGEETQYF.

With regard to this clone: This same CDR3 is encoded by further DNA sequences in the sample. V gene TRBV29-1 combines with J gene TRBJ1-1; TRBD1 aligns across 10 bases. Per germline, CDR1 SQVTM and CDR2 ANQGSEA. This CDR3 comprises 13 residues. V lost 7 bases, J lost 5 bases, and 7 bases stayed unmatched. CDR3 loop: CSARDRGGTEAFF. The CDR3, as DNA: TGCAGCGCCCGGGACAGGGGAGGTACTGAAGCTTTCTTT.